This T cell receptor beta chain was recorded in a study of T cell responses to AZD1222 COVID-19 vaccine. Study information: The study pooled second doses at about 4 or about 12 weeks. General study findings and limits: Close to half of all spike-specific TCRs reportedly target regions of the variants that are unmutated. The donor group comprised mostly white British people and more females; the analysis possibly underestimated clonal diversity.

Method: immunoSEQ multiplex PCR; TCRdb's copy keeps in-frame clones and lacks some. The sample holds around 100,000 clones, 87% seen once. The CDR3 covers 12 residues. The J segment lost 7 bases and the V segment lost 8 bases, leaving 3 bases of the junction unmatched. Germline V CDR1 and CDR2: MNHEY, SVGAGI. Concerning this clone: As yet, its antigen is unknown.

The input for sequencing was peripheral blood, taken on day 0 of AZD1222 vaccination. The TCR comes from an adult in good health. The V gene is TRBV6-5, the J gene TRBJ1-2, with TRBD1 matching 11 bases. CDR3 protein: CASAGTGGGYTF. The CDR3 coding sequence is TGTGCCAGCGCCGGGACAGGGGGTGGCTACACCTTC.